The entry below describes one T cell receptor beta chain. The antigen remains unidentified. These data are taken from a study of CXCR3-negative and CXCR3-positive naive CD8 T cells. Study-wide results and caveats: Memory cells showed distinct TRBV-TRBJ patterns, while the two naive subsets matched. Partial loss of CXCR3 expression followed cryopreservation; most assays used fresh PBMCs.

The germline CDR1 and CDR2 sequences are PRHDT and FYEKMQ (reference sequence). This CDR3 is 14 amino acids long. TRB cDNA libraries were made by UMI-labeled 5' RACE. Reanalyzing the 5' RACE reads, TCRdb keeps one entry per CDR3 protein, without DNA. The table lists around 29,000 distinct CDR3 sequences. Input material: memory CD8+ T cells from blood. The clonotype originates from a human donor in good health. Some clones in this sample may be carry-over from other donors' samples. The chain couples TRBV13 to TRBJ2-5; without DNA, the TCRdb call of TRBD2 cannot be checked. The CDR3 protein is CASSLRRAYETQYF.